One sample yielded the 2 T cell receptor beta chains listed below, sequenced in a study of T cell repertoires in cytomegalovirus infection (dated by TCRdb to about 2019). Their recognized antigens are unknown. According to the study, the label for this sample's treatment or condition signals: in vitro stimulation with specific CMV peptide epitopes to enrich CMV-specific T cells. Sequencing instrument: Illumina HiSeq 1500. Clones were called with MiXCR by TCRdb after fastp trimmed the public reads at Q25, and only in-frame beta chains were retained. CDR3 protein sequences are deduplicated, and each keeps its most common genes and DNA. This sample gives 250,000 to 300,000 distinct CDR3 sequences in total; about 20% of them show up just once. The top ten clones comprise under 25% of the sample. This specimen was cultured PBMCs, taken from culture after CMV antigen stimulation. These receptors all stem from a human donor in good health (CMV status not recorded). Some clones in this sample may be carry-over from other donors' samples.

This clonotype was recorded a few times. CDR3 sequence reads: CASSLVEGQGTGYTF. For the CDR3, the DNA is TGCGCCAGCAGCTTGGTAGAGGGACAGGGGACCGGCTACACCTTC. The chain has TRBV5-1 and TRBJ1-2; 10 bases are a match to TRBD1. The V and J ends lost 0 bases and 8 bases, in that order; junction bases with no gene match: 7. Germline CDR1 reads SGHRS; CDR2 reads YFSETQ. CDR3 length: 15 amino acids.

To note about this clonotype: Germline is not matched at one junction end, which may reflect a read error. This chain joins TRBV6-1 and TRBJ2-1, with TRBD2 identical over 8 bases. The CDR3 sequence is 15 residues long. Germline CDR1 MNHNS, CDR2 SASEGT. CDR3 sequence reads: CASSYLAGGYNEQSF. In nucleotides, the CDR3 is TGTGCCAGCAGTTACCTTGCGGGAGGTTACAATGAGCAGTCCTTC.